Below, 11 T cell receptor beta chains from the same sample are listed, as sequenced in a study of T cell repertoires in cytomegalovirus infection (dated by TCRdb to between 2018 and 2021). Instrument on record: Illumina HiSeq 1500. The public reads were reprocessed in TCRdb via fastp at Q25 and MiXCR, keeping in-frame beta chains. Rows with one shared CDR3 protein collapse into an entry with the most common genes and DNA. The sample yields more than 350,000 distinct CDR3 sequences; under 40% were counted once. Of the sample, approximately 15% is held by the ten largest clones. Sequenced: PBMCs. These TCRs come from a human donor in good health (CMV status not recorded). Some clones in this sample may be carry-over from other donors' samples.

This clonotype occurred many times. V usage is TRBV6-1 and J usage is TRBJ2-3; TRBD1 matches 7 bases. CDR3 size: 16 residues. The ends lost 6 bases at V and 0 bases at J; junction bases unmatched: 9. From germline, CDR1 is MNHNS and CDR2 SASEGT. Here the CDR3 reads CASRTRQGTSTDTQYF. The CDR3 bases are TGTGCCAGCAGAACACGACAGGGCACAAGCACAGATACGCAGTATTTT.

A note on this clonotype: It may be a read error: a sequence one base away is much more abundant. V and J are TRBV7-2 and TRBJ2-7; no reliable D call. The CDR3 covers 16 residues. Trimming took off 8 bases at V and 0 bases at J, with 20 bases between the two ends. In germline, CDR1 is SGHTA, CDR2 FQGNSA. CDR3 residues: CASGSWVTDISYEQYF. The CDR3 nucleotides are TGTGCCAGCGGGTCTTGGGTTACTGACATCTCCTACGAGCAGTACTTC.

The sample holds many counts of this clonotype. CDR3 sequence (DNA): TGTGCCAGCAGCTTAGTGGCTACGGCTGGGGAGCTGTTTTTT. It encodes CASSLVATAGELFF. This rearrangement joins TRBV7-2 to TRBJ2-2, with unresolved D. V lost 1 base, J lost 8 bases, and 11 bases lay in between. The CDR3 spans 14 residues. Germline V gene lookup returns CDR1 SGHTA and CDR2 FQGNSA. The full variable domain, completed using reference TRBV7-2 and TRBJ2-2, is GAGVSQSPSNKVTEKGKDVELRCDPISGHTALYWYRQSLGQGLEFLIYFQGNSAPDKSGLPSDRFSAERTGGSVSTLTIQRTQQEDSAVYLCASSLVATAGELFFGEGSRLTVL.

This clonotype was found a few times. V usage is TRBV4-1 and J usage is TRBJ1-4, with D perhaps matching TRBD1 (5 bases). V shed 3 bases and J shed 0 bases, with 17 bases lying between them. This CDR3 region has 18 residues. Germline assignment: CDR1 MGHRA and CDR2 YSYEKL. The CDR3 protein is CASSHPSGRFATNEKLFF. The CDR3, as DNA: TGCGCCAGCAGCCACCCCTCGGGGCGGTTTGCAACTAATGAAAAACTGTTTTTT.

The gene calls are TRBV20-1 and TRBJ2-3; 7 positions agree with TRBD2. Trimming cost V 6 bases and J 0 bases; bases outside gene matches: 15. CDR3 length equals 17 residues. Germline V lookup: CDR1 DFQATT, CDR2 SNEGSKA (reference sequence). The chain's CDR3 is CSAEGLAAPLSTDTQYF. The CDR3 DNA reads as TGCAGTGCCGAGGGGCTAGCGGCTCCCCTGAGCACAGATACGCAGTATTTT.

At least ten counts were recorded for this clonotype. V usage is TRBV20-1 and J usage is TRBJ1-5; 9 nucleotides line up with TRBD1. CDR1 is DFQATT, CDR2 SNEGSKA, per germline (reference sequence). CDR3 length: 14 residues. The J segment lost 3 bases and the V segment lost 6 bases, leaving 6 bases of the junction unmatched. CDR3 DNA: TGCAGTGCCCCAGGGACAGGGCCCAATCAGCCCCAGCATTTT. Translation: CSAPGTGPNQPQHF.

The chain joins TRBV4-1 to TRBJ1-1, with TRBD1 matching 7 bases. The CDR3 extends over 16 amino acids. Germline-derived CDR1 and CDR2 are MGHRA and YSYEKL. V shed 2 bases and J 0 bases; nucleotides not matched to a gene: 6. The CDR3 sequence: CASSQSPGQLNTEAFF. The CDR3 nucleotides read TGCGCCAGCAGCCAATCCCCGGGACAGTTGAACACTGAAGCTTTCTTT.

The chain is built from TRBV4-1 and TRBJ1-4, with D perhaps TRBD1 (6 bases). The V end lost 0 bases, the J end lost 8 bases, and 16 bases lay between the germline ends. Per germline, CDR1 MGHRA and CDR2 YSYEKL. This CDR3 spans 16 amino acids. CDR3 DNA sequence: TGCGCCAGCAGCCAAGATCGGGGGCCAGTAGGCGAAAAACTGTTTTTT. This translates into CASSQDRGPVGEKLFF.

The V gene is TRBV6-2 or TRBV6-3, the J gene TRBJ2-1; 7 nucleotides agree with TRBD2. CDR1 and CDR2 (germline): MNHEY, SVGEGT. The V segment lost 6 bases and the J segment 2 bases; nucleotides outside the gene matches: 7. The CDR3 runs to 15 residues. The chain's CDR3 is CASSGAAGAYNEQFF. The CDR3 DNA follows: TGTGCCAGCAGCGGGGCGGCGGGGGCCTACAATGAGCAGTTCTTC.

At least ten counts were recorded for this clonotype. The chain couples TRBV7-2 to TRBJ2-5; possibly TRBD2 for D (5 bases). Germline lookup yields CDR1 SGHTA and CDR2 FQGNSA. This CDR3 has 14 amino acids. The V and J ends lost 1 base and 0 bases respectively, with 6 bases between them. This CDR3 reads CASSLGRNQETQYF. CDR3 nucleotides: TGTGCCAGCAGCTTAGGGAGGAACCAAGAGACCCAGTACTTC.

This clonotype showed up many times. The chain joins TRBV2 to TRBJ2-7, with 11 bases identical to TRBD2. The CDR3 runs 13 residues. Germline values: CDR1 SNHLY, CDR2 FYNNEI. Germline trimming cut 9 bases from V and 3 bases from J; bases unmatched to any gene: 4. CDR3 nucleotides: TGTGCCAGTGGGACTAGCGGCAACTACGAGCAGTACTTC. This gives the protein CASGTSGNYEQYF.